The 29 T cell receptor beta chains below were found in one sample sequenced in a study of blood T cell repertoires in COVID-19. Generated by immunoSEQ multiplex PCR, the TCRdb table keeps only in-frame clones and is missing some. This repertoire shows tens of thousands of clones, roughly 72% found once; its top ten account for more than 4.5%. Specimen: peripheral blood. Receptors originate from a woman in her seventies with COVID-19, enrolled during active disease.

CDR3 amino acids: CASSQAPVRENEQFF. DNA for the CDR3: TGTGCCAGCAGCCAAGCCCCTGTCCGCGAGAATGAGCAGTTCTTC. J is TRBJ2-1 and V is TRBV3-1 (or the pseudogene TRBV3-2), with unresolved D. The germline V and J ends were trimmed by 1 base and 7 bases, with 14 bases remaining between them. The CDR3 totals 15 residues. Germline assignment: CDR1 LGHDT and CDR2 YNNKEL (reference sequence).

V and J are TRBV15 and TRBJ1-2; a possible D gene is TRBD1 (5 bases). The CDR3 is 15 residues long. The V and J ends lost 0 bases and 4 bases respectively, with 12 bases between them. The V gene's germline CDR1 is LNHNV and CDR2 YYDKDF (reference sequence). Written as DNA, the CDR3 is TGTGCCACCAGCAGAGATCGGTGGGGGGGCTATGGCTACACCTTC. As protein: CATSRDRWGGYGYTF.

V and J are TRBV23-1 and TRBJ1-5; D may be TRBD1 (5 bases). TRBV23-1 carries the ORF label, with uncertain function. V lost 0 bases and J 4 bases, leaving 10 bases between the germline ends. The CDR3 extends over 15 amino acids. The CDR3 region is CASSQSREWNQPQHF. The CDR3 region has the DNA TGCGCCAGCAGTCAATCCAGGGAATGGAATCAGCCCCAGCATTTT.

In its sample, this clone was seen once. The genes are TRBV12-3 or TRBV12-4 and TRBJ2-7, with D possibly TRBD1 on 5 matching bases. V gave up 2 bases and J gave up 5 bases, with 7 bases separating them. The CDR3 consists of 12 residues. For the CDR3, the DNA is TGTGCCAGCAGTTTAAGGGGTCACGAGCAGTACTTC. Translating it yields CASSLRGHEQYF.

The genes are TRBV7-2 and TRBJ1-1, with D uncertain. The length of the CDR3 is 13 residues. V was cut by 3 bases and J by 1 base, with 6 bases left in between. Germline values: CDR1 SGHTA, CDR2 FQGNSA. As DNA, the CDR3 is TGTGCCAGCAGCTTGCGAAGGAACACTGAAGCTTTCTTT. It yields the protein CASSLRRNTEAFF.

Only a few counts were recorded for this clone. This sequence joins TRBV7-3 and TRBJ2-3; TRBD2 is a possible D gene (6 bases). V was pared by 3 bases and J by 0 bases, with 10 bases between. This CDR3 is 15 amino acids long. CDR1 SGHTA and CDR2 FQGTGA come from the germline V gene. The CDR3 loop reads CASSFDGGSTDTQYF. CDR3 DNA sequence: TGTGCCAGCAGCTTCGACGGGGGAAGCACAGATACGCAGTATTTT.

This clone was detected a few times. This chain joins TRBV24-1 and TRBJ1-2; 8 nucleotides agree with TRBD1. The germline gives CDR1 KGHDR, CDR2 SFDVKD. Trimming removed 3 bases from V and 7 bases from J; junction bases left unmatched: 9. The CDR3 runs 15 residues. The CDR3 region is CATSDPSRGLGGYTF. The CDR3, as DNA: TGTGCCACCAGTGATCCTAGCAGGGGGCTAGGTGGCTACACCTTC.

The chain couples TRBV3-1 (or the pseudogene TRBV3-2) to TRBJ2-1, with D maybe TRBD1 (5 bases). Trimming removed 0 bases at V and 4 bases at J, with 10 bases between. Germline values: CDR1 LGHDT, CDR2 YNNKEL (reference sequence). The CDR3 is 15 amino acids. The CDR3 reads CASSQEGPSYNEQFF. As DNA, the CDR3 is TGTGCCAGCAGCCAAGAGGGGCCATCTTACAATGAGCAGTTCTTC.

The gene calls are TRBV5-4 and TRBJ2-1; 12 positions agree with TRBD2. Germline CDR1 SGHNT, CDR2 YYREEE (reference sequence). This CDR3 contains 15 residues. After removal of 3 bases from V and 7 bases from J, the junction contained 5 bases not matched to a gene. The CDR3 nucleotides read TGTGCCAGCAGCTCACGACTAGCGGGAGCGAATGAGCAGTTCTTC. It encodes CASSSRLAGANEQFF.

Only a few counts were recorded for this clone. The rearrangement links TRBV9 to TRBJ2-1; TRBD2 might be the D (6 bases). The CDR3 totals 15 residues. V was pared by 0 bases and J by 7 bases, with 14 bases between. Germline CDR1 SGDLS, CDR2 YYNGEE. The CDR3 sequence: CASSVVGGRGNEQFF. The CDR3 bases are TGTGCCAGCAGCGTAGTGGGAGGCCGGGGGAATGAGCAGTTCTTC.

V is TRBV9 and J is TRBJ1-2; D unresolved. V was pared by 0 bases and J by 5 bases, with 5 bases between. CDR3 length equals 12 residues. Per germline, CDR1 SGDLS and CDR2 YYNGEE. CDR3 amino acids: CASSVARYGYTF. DNA of the CDR3: TGTGCCAGCAGCGTAGCCCGGTATGGCTACACCTTC.

The rearrangement links TRBV19 to TRBJ1-5; 10 bases align to TRBD1. Per germline, CDR1 LNHDA and CDR2 SQIVND (reference sequence). J was trimmed by 7 bases and V by 7 bases; bases with no gene match: 10. CDR3 size: 15 residues. CDR3 sequence: CASTSDRGLLQPQHF. As DNA, the CDR3 is TGTGCCAGTACCTCAGACAGGGGGCTATTGCAGCCCCAGCATTTT.

In its sample, this clone was seen a few times. The CDR3: CASSPDMYNEQFF. CDR3 DNA sequence: TGTGCCAGCAGCCCAGATATGTACAATGAGCAGTTCTTC. This rearrangement joins TRBV4-2 to TRBJ2-1; D call uncertain. Trimming removed 4 bases at V and 4 bases at J, with 8 bases between. Germline V gene data show CDR1 as LGHNA and CDR2 as YNFKEQ. This CDR3 has 13 amino acids.

The rearrangement links TRBV6-1 to TRBJ1-6; TRBD1 is a possible D gene (5 bases). The germline V gene has CDR1 MNHNS and CDR2 SASEGT. This CDR3 has 11 amino acids. The V end lost 3 bases, the J end lost 13 bases, and 7 bases lay between the germline ends. CDR3 bases: TGTGCCAGCAGTGAGGGGCCTCCCCTCCACTTT. Translated: CASSEGPPLHF.

This chain joins TRBV6-1 and TRBJ2-5; TRBD1 matches at 7 bases. Per the germline V gene, CDR1 is MNHNS and CDR2 is SASEGT. The CDR3 sequence is 17 residues long. The junction had 9 bases not matched to a gene; V was cut back by 0 bases and J by 2 bases. As DNA, the CDR3 is TGTGCCAGCAGTGAAGCGCCGCCAGGGGGATTACAAGAGACCCAGTACTTC. Encoded protein: CASSEAPPGGLQETQYF.

This clone has a single count. V usage is TRBV5-1 and J usage is TRBJ2-5; TRBD2 matches at 10 bases. In germline, CDR1 is SGHRS, CDR2 YFSETQ. The CDR3 extends over 17 amino acids. Trimming cost V 4 bases and J 2 bases; bases outside gene matches: 11. The CDR3 sequence is CASSRQGPSGGQETQYF. In nucleotides, the CDR3 is TGCGCCAGCAGCAGACAGGGCCCTAGCGGGGGACAAGAGACCCAGTACTTC.

The chain couples TRBV5-1 to TRBJ1-1, with 8 bases identical to TRBD1. This CDR3 is built from 14 residues. Looked up from germline, CDR1 is SGHRS and CDR2 is YFSETQ. The V and J ends lost 6 bases and 11 bases, in that order; junction bases with no gene match: 15. The CDR3 sequence: CASTLRGQGAVAFF. The CDR3 coding sequence is TGCGCCAGCACCCTACGGGGGCAGGGGGCGGTTGCTTTCTTT.

Comments on this clone: Different DNA sequences within this sample yield the same CDR3. The J gene is TRBJ2-7, the V gene TRBV7-2, with TRBD2 as a possible D gene (5 bases). With 2 bases removed from V and 1 base from J, the gap between germline ends came to 9 bases. The germline V gene has CDR1 SGHTA and CDR2 FQGNSA. CDR3 length: 14 residues. The CDR3 DNA reads TGTGCCAGCAGCTTATCACGGGGATCCTACGAGCAGTACTTC. Translating gives CASSLSRGSYEQYF.

The chain recombines TRBV7-9 with TRBJ1-1; D unresolved. The germline gives CDR1 SEHNR, CDR2 FQNEAQ (reference sequence). The V gene lost 3 bases and the J gene lost 0 bases, with 8 bases spanning the gap. The CDR3 covers 14 residues. As DNA, the CDR3 is TGTGCCAGCAGCTTGGGCCGATTGAACACTGAAGCTTTCTTT. It is translated as CASSLGRLNTEAFF. Full variable domain (missing parts from reference TRBV7-9 and TRBJ1-1): DTGVSQNPRHKITKRGQNVTFRCDPISEHNRLYWYRQTLGQGPEFLTYFQNEAQLEKSRLLSDRFSAERPKGSFSTLEIQRTEQGDSAMYLCASSLGRLNTEAFFGQGTRLTVV.

V is TRBV10-3 and J is TRBJ1-2, with no clear D. Trimming removed 0 bases from V and 6 bases from J, with 5 bases in between. This CDR3 has 12 residues. The germline gives CDR1 ENHRY, CDR2 SYGVKD. The CDR3 coding sequence is TGTGCCATCAGTGAGTCGAGGGATGGCTACACCTTC. Its translation: CAISESRDGYTF.

V is TRBV5-1 and J is TRBJ2-2; the match to TRBD1 covers 9 bases. Germline CDR1 reads SGHRS; CDR2 reads YFSETQ. CDR3 length: 15 residues. Trimming took 4 bases from V and 5 from J; bases not matched to a gene: 6. As DNA, the CDR3 is TGCGCCAGCAGCGAGGGACAGGGATGGACCGGGGAGCTGTTTTTT. Amino acids: CASSEGQGWTGELFF.

The genes are TRBV20-1 and TRBJ1-1; D unclear. This CDR3 has 11 amino acids. The germline gives CDR1 DFQATT, CDR2 SNEGSKA (reference sequence). The V and J ends lost 0 bases and 6 bases respectively, with 5 bases between them. The CDR3 spells CSAREAAEAFF. For the CDR3, the DNA is TGCAGTGCTAGAGAAGCGGCTGAAGCTTTCTTT.

CDR3: CASSRSASRDEQFF. The CDR3 DNA reads as TGTGCCAGCTCCCGTAGCGCGTCACGGGATGAGCAGTTCTTC. V is TRBV18 and J is TRBJ2-1; perhaps TRBD2 as D (5 bases). The V end lost 6 bases, the J end lost 8 bases, and 17 bases lay between the germline ends. Germline CDR1 reads KGHSH; CDR2 reads LQKENI. The CDR3 extends over 14 amino acids.

The rearrangement links TRBV19 to TRBJ1-1, with TRBD1 as a possible D gene (5 bases). Trimming stripped 7 bases from V and 6 bases from J, with 12 bases between. This CDR3 comprises 12 residues. The germline CDR1 and CDR2 sequences are LNHDA and SQIVND (reference sequence). The CDR3 region is CASMGGVPEAFF. The CDR3 region has the DNA TGTGCCAGTATGGGGGGGGTCCCTGAAGCTTTCTTT.

V and J are TRBV4-1 and TRBJ2-1, with TRBD2 as a possible D gene (6 bases). This CDR3 region has 16 residues. V lost 3 bases and J lost 4, with 16 bases in between. Germline CDR1 reads MGHRA; CDR2 reads YSYEKL. The CDR3 DNA follows: TGCGCCAGCAGCCAGCTGCCCGGGAGACAATACAATGAGCAGTTCTTC. Protein sequence: CASSQLPGRQYNEQFF.

The chain is built from TRBV2 and TRBJ2-7, with a weak D call TRBD1 (6 bases). V was shortened by 7 bases and J by 1 base, with 11 bases between the two germline ends. CDR3 size: 13 residues. The germline gives CDR1 SNHLY, CDR2 FYNNEI. The CDR3 region has the DNA TGTGCCAGCAAGGGGGACGGTTCCTACGAGCAGTACTTC. Translation gives CASKGDGSYEQYF.

In DNA form, the CDR3 reads TGTGCCAGCAGCCAACACGGTCGAGAGACCCAGTACTTC. Translating gives CASSQHGRETQYF. The chain links TRBV3-1 (or the pseudogene TRBV3-2) to TRBJ2-5; D is unresolved. Between the trimmed V and J ends, which lost 2 bases and 4 bases, there was a span of 8 bases. The germline V gene has CDR1 LGHDT and CDR2 YNNKEL (reference sequence). The CDR3 length is 13 residues.

The chain carries TRBV12-3 or TRBV12-4 and TRBJ2-5; a weak D match, TRBD1 (6 bases). Trimming took off 6 bases at V and 3 bases at J, with 11 bases between the two ends. The CDR3 has 13 residues. CDR3 residues: CASRASGEETQYF. The CDR3 DNA follows: TGTGCCAGCAGGGCCTCAGGGGAAGAGACCCAGTACTTC.

The chain couples TRBV19 to TRBJ2-6; 8 bases fit TRBD1. After removal of 10 bases from V and 0 bases from J, the junction contained 5 bases not matched to a gene. Germline CDR1 is LNHDA and CDR2 is SQIVND (reference sequence). The CDR3 is 15 amino acids. CDR3 residues: CATGTGDSGANVLTF. CDR3 nucleotides: TGTGCCACCGGGACAGGAGACTCTGGGGCCAACGTCCTGACTTTC.